The present TCR beta chain was sequenced within a study of lymphopenia after photon versus proton radiotherapy. Concerning this clone itself: Its antigen remains unidentified.

Germline V lookup: CDR1 LNHDA, CDR2 SQIVND (reference sequence). The CDR3 runs 14 residues. Trimming shortened V by 3 bases and J by 9 bases, and 14 bases separated the two germline ends. General study results and limits: Relative stability marked proton patients; photon patients lost diversity and naive cells. After the lymphocyte nadir, photon-treated repertoires showed oligoclonal expansion, especially of CD8+ Temra cells.

Method: immunoSEQ multiplex PCR; TCRdb's copy keeps in-frame clones and lacks some. The sample has fewer than 65,000 clones; approximately 86% are singletons. The sequences come from peripheral blood, collected from a patient treated with photon-based radiotherapy. This receptor was taken from a man in his forties or fifties with gastric cancer. The rearrangement uses TRBV19 and TRBJ2-2; D remains ambiguous. CDR3 amino acids: CASSIPDPGWELFF. The CDR3 bases are TGTGCCAGTAGTATCCCGGACCCCGGGTGGGAGCTGTTTTTT. Full variable domain (rest looked up from reference TRBV19 and TRBJ2-2): DGGITQSPKYLFRKEGQNVTLSCEQNLNHDAMYWYRQDPGQGLRLIYYSQIVNDFQKGDIAEGYSVSREKKESFPLTVTSAQKNPTAFYLCASSIPDPGWELFFGEGSRLTVL.